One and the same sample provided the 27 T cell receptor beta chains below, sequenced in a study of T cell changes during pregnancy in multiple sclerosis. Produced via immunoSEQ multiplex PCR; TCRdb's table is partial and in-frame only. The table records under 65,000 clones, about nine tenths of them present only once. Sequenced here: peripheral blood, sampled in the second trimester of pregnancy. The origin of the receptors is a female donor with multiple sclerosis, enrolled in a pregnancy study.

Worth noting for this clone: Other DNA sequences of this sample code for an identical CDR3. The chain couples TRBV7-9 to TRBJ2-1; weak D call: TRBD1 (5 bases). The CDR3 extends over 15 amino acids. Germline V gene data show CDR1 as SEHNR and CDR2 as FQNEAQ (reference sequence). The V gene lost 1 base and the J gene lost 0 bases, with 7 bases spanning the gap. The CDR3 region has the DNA TGTGCCAGCAGCTTAGGGGGCGGCTCCTACAATGAGCAGTTCTTC. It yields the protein CASSLGGGSYNEQFF.

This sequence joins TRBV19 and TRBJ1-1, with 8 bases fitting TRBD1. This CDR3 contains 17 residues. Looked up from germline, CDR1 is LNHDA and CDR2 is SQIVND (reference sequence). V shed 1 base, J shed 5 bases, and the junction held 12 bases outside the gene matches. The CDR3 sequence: CASSIGSGQGVRTEAFF. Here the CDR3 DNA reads TGTGCCAGTAGTATAGGTAGCGGACAGGGCGTTAGGACTGAAGCTTTCTTT.

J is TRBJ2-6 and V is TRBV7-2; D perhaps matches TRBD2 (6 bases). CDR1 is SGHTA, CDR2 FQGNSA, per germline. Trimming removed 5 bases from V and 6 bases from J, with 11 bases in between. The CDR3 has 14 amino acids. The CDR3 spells CASSIRGEANVLTF. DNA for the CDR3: TGTGCCAGCAGCATCCGCGGGGAGGCCAACGTCCTGACTTTC.

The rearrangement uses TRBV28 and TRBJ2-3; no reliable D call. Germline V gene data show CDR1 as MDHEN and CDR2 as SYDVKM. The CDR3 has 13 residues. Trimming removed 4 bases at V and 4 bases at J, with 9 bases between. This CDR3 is CASSSTHADTQYF. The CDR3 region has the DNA TGTGCCAGCAGTTCCACACACGCAGATACGCAGTATTTT.

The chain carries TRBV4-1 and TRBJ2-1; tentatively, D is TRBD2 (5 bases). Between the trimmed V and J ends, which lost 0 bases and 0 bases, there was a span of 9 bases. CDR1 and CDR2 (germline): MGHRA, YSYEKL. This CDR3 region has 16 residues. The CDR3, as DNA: TGCGCCAGCAGCCAAGAGGCTAGCTACTCCTACAATGAGCAGTTCTTC. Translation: CASSQEASYSYNEQFF.

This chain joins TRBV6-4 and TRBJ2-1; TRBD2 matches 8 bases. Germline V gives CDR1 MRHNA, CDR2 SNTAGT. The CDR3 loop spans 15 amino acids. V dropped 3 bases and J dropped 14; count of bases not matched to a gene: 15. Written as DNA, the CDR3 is TGTGCCAGCAGTGAGGAATCCGGGACTAGTGAGGTAAAGTTCTTC. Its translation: CASSEESGTSEVKFF.

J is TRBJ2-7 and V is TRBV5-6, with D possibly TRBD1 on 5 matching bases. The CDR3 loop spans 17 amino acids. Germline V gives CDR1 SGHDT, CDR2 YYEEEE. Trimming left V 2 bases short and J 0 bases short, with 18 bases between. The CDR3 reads CASSLGAAGRISYEQYF. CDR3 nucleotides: TGTGCCAGCAGCTTAGGTGCGGCAGGGCGAATCTCCTACGAGCAGTACTTC.

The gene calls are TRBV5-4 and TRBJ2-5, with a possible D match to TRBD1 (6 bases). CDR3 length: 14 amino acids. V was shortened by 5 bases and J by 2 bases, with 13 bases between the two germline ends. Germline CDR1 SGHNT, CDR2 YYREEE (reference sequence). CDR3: CASRIQGPQETQYF. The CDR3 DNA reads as TGTGCCAGCAGAATTCAGGGGCCTCAAGAGACCCAGTACTTC.

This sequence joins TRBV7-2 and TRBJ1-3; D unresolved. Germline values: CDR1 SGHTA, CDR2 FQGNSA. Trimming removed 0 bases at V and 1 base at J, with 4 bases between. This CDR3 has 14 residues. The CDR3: CASSLALSGNTIYF. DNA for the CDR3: TGTGCCAGCAGCTTAGCACTATCTGGAAACACCATATATTTT.

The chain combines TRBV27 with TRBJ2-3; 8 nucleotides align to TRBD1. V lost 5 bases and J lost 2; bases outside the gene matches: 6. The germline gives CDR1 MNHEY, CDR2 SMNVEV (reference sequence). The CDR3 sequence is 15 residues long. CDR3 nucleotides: TGTGCCAGCAGTACCGGCAGGGGGCTCACAGATACGCAGTATTTT. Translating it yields CASSTGRGLTDTQYF.

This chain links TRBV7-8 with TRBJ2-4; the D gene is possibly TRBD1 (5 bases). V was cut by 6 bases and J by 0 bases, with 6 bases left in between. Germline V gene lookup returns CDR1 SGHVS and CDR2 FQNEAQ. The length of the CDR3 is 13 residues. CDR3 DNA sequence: TGTGCCAGCAGGGGGCCAGCCAAAAACATTCAGTACTTC. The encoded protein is CASRGPAKNIQYF.

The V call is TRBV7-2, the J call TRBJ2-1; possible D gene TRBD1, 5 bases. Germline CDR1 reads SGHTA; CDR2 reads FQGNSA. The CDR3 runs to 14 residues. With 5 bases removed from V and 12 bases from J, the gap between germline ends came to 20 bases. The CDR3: CASSRGGTRQRQFF. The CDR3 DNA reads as TGTGCCAGCAGCCGAGGCGGAACTCGACAGAGGCAGTTCTTC.

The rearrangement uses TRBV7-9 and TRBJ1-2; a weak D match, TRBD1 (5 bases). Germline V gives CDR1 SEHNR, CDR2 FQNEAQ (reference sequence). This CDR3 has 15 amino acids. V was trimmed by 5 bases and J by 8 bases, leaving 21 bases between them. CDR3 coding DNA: TGTGCCAGCAGCCCGAGAACAGGACCCAGTTTGGGCTACACCTTC. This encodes CASSPRTGPSLGYTF.

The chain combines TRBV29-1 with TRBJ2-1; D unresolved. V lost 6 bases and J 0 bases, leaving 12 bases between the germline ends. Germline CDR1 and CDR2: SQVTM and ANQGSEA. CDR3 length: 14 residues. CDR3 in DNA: TGCAGCGTCCAAGACTCCCTCTCCTACAATGAGCAGTTCTTC. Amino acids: CSVQDSLSYNEQFF.

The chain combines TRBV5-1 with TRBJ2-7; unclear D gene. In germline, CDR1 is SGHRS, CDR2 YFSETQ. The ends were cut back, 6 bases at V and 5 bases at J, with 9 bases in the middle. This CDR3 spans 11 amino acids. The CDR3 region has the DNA TGCGCCAGCAAGATGGGCGACGAGCAGTACTTC. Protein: CASKMGDEQYF.

The CDR3 DNA reads TGCGCCAGCAGCGGCACAGCTACGAACACCGGGGAGCTGTTTTTT. It is translated as CASSGTATNTGELFF. The chain couples TRBV5-1 to TRBJ2-2; D not resolved. This CDR3 has 15 residues. The germline CDR1 and CDR2 sequences are SGHRS and YFSETQ. The V and J ends lost 4 bases and 0 bases respectively, with 10 bases between them.

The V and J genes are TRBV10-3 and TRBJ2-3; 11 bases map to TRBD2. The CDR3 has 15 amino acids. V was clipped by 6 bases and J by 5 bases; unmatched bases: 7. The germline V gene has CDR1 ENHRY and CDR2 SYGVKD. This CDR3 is CAIRFGTSGQDTQYF. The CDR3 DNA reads TGTGCCATCAGATTCGGGACTAGCGGACAAGATACGCAGTATTTT.

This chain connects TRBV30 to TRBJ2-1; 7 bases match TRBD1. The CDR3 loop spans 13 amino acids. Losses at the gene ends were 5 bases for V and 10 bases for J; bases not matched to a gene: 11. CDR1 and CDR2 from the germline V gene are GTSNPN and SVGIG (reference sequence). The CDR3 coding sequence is TGTGCCTGGTCTAGGGGGCAGTCACGCGAGCAGTTCTTC. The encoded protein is CAWSRGQSREQFF.

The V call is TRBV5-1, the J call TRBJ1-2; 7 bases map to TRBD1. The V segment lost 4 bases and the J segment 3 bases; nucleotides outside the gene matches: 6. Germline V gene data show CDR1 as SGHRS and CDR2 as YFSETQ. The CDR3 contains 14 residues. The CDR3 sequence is CASSPGQKHYGYTF. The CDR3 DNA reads TGCGCCAGCAGCCCGGGACAGAAGCACTATGGCTACACCTTC.

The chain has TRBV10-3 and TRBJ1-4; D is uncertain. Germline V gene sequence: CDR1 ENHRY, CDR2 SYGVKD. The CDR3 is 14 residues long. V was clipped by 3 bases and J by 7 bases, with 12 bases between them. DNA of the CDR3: TGTGCCATCAGTGACCTCACTCCGGGTGAAAAACTGTTTTTT. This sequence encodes CAISDLTPGEKLFF.

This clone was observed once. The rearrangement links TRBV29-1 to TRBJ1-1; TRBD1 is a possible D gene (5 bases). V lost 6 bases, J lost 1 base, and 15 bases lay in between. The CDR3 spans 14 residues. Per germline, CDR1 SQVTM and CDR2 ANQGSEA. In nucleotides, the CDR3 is TGCAGCGTCCCCGGGGGTAGAGAGAACACTGAAGCTTTCTTT. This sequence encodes CSVPGGRENTEAFF.

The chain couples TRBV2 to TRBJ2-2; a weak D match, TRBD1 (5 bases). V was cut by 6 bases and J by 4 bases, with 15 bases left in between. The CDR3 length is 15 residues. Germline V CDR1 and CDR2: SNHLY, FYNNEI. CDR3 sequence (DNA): TGTGCCAGCAGGGCCAGGGTATCGGGCACCGGGGAGCTGTTTTTT. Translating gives CASRARVSGTGELFF.

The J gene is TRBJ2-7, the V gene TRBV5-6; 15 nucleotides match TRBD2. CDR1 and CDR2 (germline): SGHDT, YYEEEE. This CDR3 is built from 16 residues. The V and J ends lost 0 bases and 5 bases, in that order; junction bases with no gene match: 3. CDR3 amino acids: CASSLGTSGRGDEQYF. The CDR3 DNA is TGTGCCAGCAGCTTGGGGACTAGCGGGAGGGGGGACGAGCAGTACTTC. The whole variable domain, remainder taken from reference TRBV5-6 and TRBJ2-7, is DAGVTQSPTHLIKTRGQQVTLRCSPKSGHDTVSWYQQALGQGPQFIFQYYEEEERQRGNFPDRFSGHQFPNYSSELNVNALLLGDSALYLCASSLGTSGRGDEQYFGPGTRLTVT.

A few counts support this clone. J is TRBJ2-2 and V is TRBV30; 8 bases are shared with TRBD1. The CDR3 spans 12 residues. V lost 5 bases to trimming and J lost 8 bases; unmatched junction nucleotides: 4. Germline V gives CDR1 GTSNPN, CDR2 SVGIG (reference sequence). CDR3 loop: CAWDDRGGELFF. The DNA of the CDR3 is TGTGCCTGGGACGACAGGGGTGGGGAGCTGTTTTTT.

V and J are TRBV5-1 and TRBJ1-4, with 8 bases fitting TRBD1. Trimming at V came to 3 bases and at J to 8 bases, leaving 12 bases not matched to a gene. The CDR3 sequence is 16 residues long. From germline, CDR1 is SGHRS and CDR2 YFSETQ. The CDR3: CASSSNHGQGWEKLFF. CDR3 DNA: TGCGCCAGCAGCTCGAACCACGGACAGGGTTGGGAAAAACTGTTTTTT.

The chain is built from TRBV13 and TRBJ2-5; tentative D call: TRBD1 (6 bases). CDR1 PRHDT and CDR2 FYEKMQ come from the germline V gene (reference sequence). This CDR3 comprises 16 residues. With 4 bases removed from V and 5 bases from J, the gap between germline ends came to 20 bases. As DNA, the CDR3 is TGTGCCAGCAGCTATGCAGTGGACAGATCTGACGAGACCCAGTACTTC. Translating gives CASSYAVDRSDETQYF.

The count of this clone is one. The CDR3 DNA reads as TGTGCCAGCAGCGCCTCGACAGGGTTAGACTACTACGAGCAGTACTTC. This sequence encodes CASSASTGLDYYEQYF. The rearrangement uses TRBV9 and TRBJ2-7, with TRBD1 matching over 7 bases. The V gene end was trimmed by 3 bases and the J gene end by 3 bases; junction bases not matched to a gene: 12. This CDR3 is built from 16 residues. Germline CDR1 reads SGDLS; CDR2 reads YYNGEE.